Below are 25 T cell receptor beta chains sequenced from a single sample in a study of T cells after yellow fever vaccination. TCRdb ran MiXCR on the 5' RACE reads and lists one entry per CDR3 protein. The sample yields approximately 510,000 distinct CDR3 sequences, less than 25% seen once. The material was PBMCs, obtained roughly 20 days after the first yellow fever vaccination. The receptor source for this set is a man between 18 and 29 years old who received the YFV17D yellow fever vaccine.

The chain combines TRBV15 with TRBJ2-1; 11 bases map to TRBD2. The CDR3 runs 15 residues. V was clipped by 0 bases and J by 11 bases; unmatched bases: 6. The germline CDR1 and CDR2 sequences are LNHNV and YYDKDF (reference sequence). DNA of the CDR3: TGTGCCACCAGCAGAGAGGCGTCTAGCGGGGGGAAGCAGTTCTTC. This gives the protein CATSREASSGGKQFF.

This clonotype has a handful of counts. The V and J genes are TRBV20-1 and TRBJ1-6, with 8 nucleotides matching TRBD1. After removal of 0 bases from V and 9 bases from J, the junction contained 19 bases not matched to a gene. The CDR3 sequence is 19 residues long. Germline-derived CDR1 and CDR2 are DFQATT and SNEGSKA (reference sequence). CDR3 region: CSAREATGTGSFSPSPLHF. The CDR3 DNA follows: TGCAGTGCTAGAGAAGCTACCGGGACAGGCTCTTTTTCCCCTTCACCCCTCCACTTT.

The rearrangement links TRBV9 to TRBJ1-1; D remains unclear. The CDR3 covers 14 residues. The germline CDR1 and CDR2 sequences are SGDLS and YYNGEE. Trimming removed 4 bases from V and 4 bases from J, with 14 bases in between. Here the CDR3 reads CASSKRPGSTEAFF. For the CDR3, the DNA is TGTGCCAGCAGCAAACGACCAGGCAGCACTGAAGCTTTCTTT.

V is TRBV24-1 and J is TRBJ1-2; a possible D gene is TRBD1 (6 bases). The V gene's germline CDR1 is KGHDR and CDR2 SFDVKD. The length of the CDR3 is 16 residues. Deletions cut 2 bases from V and 6 bases from J, with 18 bases between. The DNA for the CDR3 is TGTGCCACCAGTGATTCTCGAACGGGGGCCGGTAATGGCTACACCTTC. Protein product: CATSDSRTGAGNGYTF.

The chain links TRBV5-1 to TRBJ2-1, with TRBD2 as a possible D gene (5 bases). Trimming shortened V by 6 bases and J by 7 bases, and 20 bases separated the two germline ends. Germline assignment: CDR1 SGHRS and CDR2 YFSETQ. The length of the CDR3 is 15 residues. DNA for the CDR3: TGCGCCAGCACCCTCCTGAGGGCCAGTGGGAATGAGCAGTTCTTC. Its protein product is CASTLLRASGNEQFF.

This clonotype occurred a few times. The chain joins TRBV2 to TRBJ2-5; D gene ambiguous. The CDR3 loop spans 12 amino acids. CDR1 and CDR2 from the germline V gene are SNHLY and FYNNEI. Trimming took 9 bases from V and 4 from J, leaving 12 bases between them. The CDR3 sequence is CASLVGGETQYF. CDR3 in DNA: TGTGCCAGTCTTGTGGGTGGAGAGACCCAGTACTTC.

This clonotype was seen a handful of times. This chain connects TRBV4-2 to TRBJ2-1; possibly TRBD2 for D (6 bases). Trimming cost V 3 bases and J 9 bases, with 12 bases left between them. Looked up from germline, CDR1 is LGHNA and CDR2 is YNFKEQ. The CDR3 is 13 residues long. The CDR3 sequence: CASSHPDGGEQFF. CDR3 in DNA: TGTGCCAGCAGCCATCCTGACGGGGGTGAGCAGTTCTTC.

In its sample, this clonotype was seen a few times. The chain recombines TRBV20-1 with TRBJ2-3; D unclear. The CDR3 runs 12 residues. Germline lookup yields CDR1 DFQATT and CDR2 SNEGSKA (reference sequence). V lost 6 bases, J lost 2 bases, and 9 bases lay in between. The CDR3 nucleotides read TGCAGTGCCACCGACGCCACAGATACGCAGTATTTT. Translation: CSATDATDTQYF.

J is TRBJ1-4 and V is TRBV5-1, with 7 bases matching TRBD1. After removal of 5 bases from V and 4 bases from J, the junction contained 8 bases not matched to a gene. Germline lookup yields CDR1 SGHRS and CDR2 YFSETQ. The CDR3 covers 15 residues. CDR3 protein: CASRPQTGFNEKLFF. In nucleotides, the CDR3 is TGCGCCAGCAGACCTCAGACAGGGTTTAATGAAAAACTGTTTTTT.

This clonotype was counted only a few times. The chain recombines TRBV7-8 with TRBJ2-7; 7 nucleotides agree with TRBD1. Germline V CDR1 and CDR2: SGHVS, FQNEAQ. The CDR3 runs 17 residues. The V segment lost 3 bases and the J segment 0 bases; nucleotides outside the gene matches: 11. The CDR3 reads CASSFVFGTASSYEQYV. The CDR3 DNA is TGTGCCAGCAGCTTCGTTTTTGGGACAGCAAGCTCCTACGAGCAGTACGTC.

This chain joins TRBV3-1 and TRBJ1-5, with D unresolved. Trimming shortened V by 8 bases and J by 3 bases, and 14 bases separated the two germline ends. The germline V gene encodes CDR1 LGHDT and CDR2 YNNKEL (reference sequence). CDR3 length: 14 amino acids. The CDR3 sequence is CASCYSELNQPQHF. CDR3 in DNA: TGTGCCAGCTGCTACAGTGAGCTCAATCAGCCCCAGCATTTT.

This chain links TRBV6-2 or TRBV6-3 with TRBJ2-3, with 8 bases lining up with TRBD1. Germline V gene data show CDR1 as MNHEY and CDR2 as SVGEGT. Trimming took 0 bases from V and 2 from J; bases not matched to a gene: 4. The CDR3 runs 16 residues. CDR3 DNA sequence: TGTGCCAGCAGTTACTCCAGGACAGGGAACACAGATACGCAGTATTTT. It specifies CASSYSRTGNTDTQYF.

This clonotype has just a few counts. The genes are TRBV7-2 and TRBJ2-5, with D perhaps assigned TRBD1 or TRBD2 (5 bases each). The germline V gene encodes CDR1 SGHTA and CDR2 FQGNSA. V was trimmed by 8 bases and J by 4 bases, leaving 11 bases between them. The CDR3 loop spans 12 amino acids. The CDR3 region has the DNA TGTGCCAGCCATGGGGGAATAGAGACCCAGTACTTC. Its protein is CASHGGIETQYF. Combining the CDR3 with reference TRBV7-2 and TRBJ2-5 gives the whole variable domain GAGVSQSPSNKVTEKGKDVELRCDPISGHTALYWYRQSLGQGLEFLIYFQGNSAPDKSGLPSDRFSAERTGGSVSTLTIQRTQQEDSAVYLCASHGGIETQYFGPGTRLLVL.

The chain couples TRBV5-1 to TRBJ2-5; the D gene is possibly TRBD2 (7 bases). CDR3 length equals 14 residues. CDR1 and CDR2 (germline): SGHRS, YFSETQ. V lost 8 bases and J lost 5, with 19 bases in between. CDR3 nucleotide sequence: TGCGCCAGTACGGAAGGGGGGGATCGCGAGACCCAGTACTTC. It translates to CASTEGGDRETQYF.

The chain uses TRBV11-2 and TRBJ2-1; TRBD2 matches at 8 bases. The ends lost 6 bases at V and 2 bases at J; junction bases unmatched: 9. This CDR3 spans 16 amino acids. Germline assignment: CDR1 SGHAT and CDR2 FQNNGV. CDR3: CASRTTGGGPYNEQFF. In DNA, the CDR3 is TGTGCCAGCAGGACTACGGGGGGGGGACCCTACAATGAGCAGTTCTTC.

The chain employs TRBV9 and TRBJ2-5, with 8 bases aligning to TRBD2. The CDR3 runs 12 residues. Germline assignment: CDR1 SGDLS and CDR2 YYNGEE. V lost 0 bases, J lost 13 bases, and 5 bases stayed unmatched. DNA for the CDR3: TGTGCCAGCAGCGTAGAGGGGACTAGGTCGTACTTC. It encodes CASSVEGTRSYF.

The CDR3 bases are TGTGCCAGCATCCCAGGGACTACTAACGTC. This translates into CASIPGTTNV. The V gene is TRBV12-3 or TRBV12-4, the J gene TRBJ2-7; 7 nucleotides line up with TRBD2. CDR3 length equals 10 residues.

The chain combines TRBV6-6 with TRBJ2-7; unclear D gene. Germline V gene sequence: CDR1 MNHNY, CDR2 SVGAGI (reference sequence). This CDR3 region has 11 residues. V was shortened by 4 bases and J by 5 bases, with 6 bases between the two germline ends. The CDR3 nucleotides are TGTGCCAGCAGTTCACAAGACGAGCAGTACTTC. It translates to CASSSQDEQYF.

At least ten counts were recorded for this clonotype. This chain uses TRBV5-1 with TRBJ1-1, with 9 bases fitting TRBD1. The CDR3 is 13 amino acids. Germline V lookup: CDR1 SGHRS, CDR2 YFSETQ. V shed 3 bases and J 5 bases; nucleotides not matched to a gene: 2. The CDR3 DNA sequence: TGCGCCAGCAGCTCGGGACAGGGAACTGAAGCTTTCTTT. This translates into CASSSGQGTEAFF.

The chain is built from TRBV6-1 and TRBJ2-3, with D tentatively TRBD2 (6 bases). Germline V gene lookup returns CDR1 MNHNS and CDR2 SASEGT. Deletions cut 6 bases from V and 6 bases from J, with 13 bases between. CDR3 length: 13 amino acids. CDR3 residues: CASSWGDGDTQYF. DNA of the CDR3: TGTGCCAGCAGCTGGGGGGACGGCGATACGCAGTATTTT.

This clonotype was found a few times. The V gene is TRBV3-1, the J gene TRBJ1-6, with D hard to call. This CDR3 has 14 amino acids. From germline, CDR1 is LGHDT and CDR2 YNNKEL (reference sequence). Trimming cost V 0 bases and J 5 bases, with 5 bases left between them. DNA for the CDR3: TGTGCCAGCAGCCAAGAGACGAATAATTCACCCCTCCACTTT. Its translation is CASSQETNNSPLHF.

The chain has TRBV7-2 and TRBJ2-4; 7 bases match TRBD2. The junction had 4 bases not matched to a gene; V was cut back by 5 bases and J by 0 bases. The CDR3 is 15 amino acids. Per germline, CDR1 SGHTA and CDR2 FQGNSA. In DNA form, the CDR3 reads TGTGCCAGCAGCAAGGGACTATTAGCCAAAAACATTCAGTACTTC. It yields the protein CASSKGLLAKNIQYF.

The chain has TRBV7-9 and TRBJ2-7; D possibly corresponds to TRBD1 (8 bases). The CDR3 length is 16 residues. Germline loops: CDR1 SEHNR, CDR2 FQNEAQ (reference sequence). Trimming shortened V by 5 bases and J by 3 bases, and 20 bases separated the two germline ends. DNA for the CDR3: TGTGCCAGCAGCCCAGGAGACAACAGGGGGGGCTACGAGCAGTACTTC. It yields the protein CASSPGDNRGGYEQYF.

This clonotype was observed a few times. The chain joins TRBV9 to TRBJ2-5; 13 bases align to TRBD2. Looked up from germline, CDR1 is SGDLS and CDR2 is YYNGEE. J lost 5 bases, V lost 4 bases, and 8 bases had no gene match. This CDR3 contains 16 residues. This CDR3 reads CASSSPGLAGHETQYF. The CDR3 DNA follows: TGTGCCAGCAGCTCCCCGGGACTAGCGGGGCACGAGACCCAGTACTTC.

The chain couples TRBV5-1 to TRBJ2-3; possible D gene TRBD2, 5 bases. CDR3 size: 16 residues. Germline CDR1 is SGHRS and CDR2 is YFSETQ. V lost 3 bases to trimming and J lost 2 bases, with 16 bases between them. CDR3 nucleotides: TGCGCCAGCAGCTCCGGGATTTCACTACTCACAGATACGCAGTATTTT. This codes for CASSSGISLLTDTQYF.